This T cell receptor beta chain came from a study of monozygotic twins with inflammatory bowel disease. The study's findings and limits: Patient repertoire variability may have increased through differing immunosuppressive treatments. It was observed that concordant and discordant twins did not differ in repertoire similarity, possibly given limited power.

The CDR3 totals 15 residues. The germline CDR1 and CDR2 sequences are SGHDT and YYEEEE. cDNA encoding TCRalpha and TCRbeta underwent two nested PCRs of roughly 15 and 9 cycles, each of which was followed by bead purification. TCRdb reprocessed the 5' RACE reads and stores each CDR3 protein as one record, lacking DNA. The sample includes about 160,000 distinct CDR3 sequences. Concerning this clonotype itself: Its antigen is undetermined.

This sequence originates from a human donor with ulcerative colitis or Crohn's disease, or a healthy co-twin of an affected twin (not recorded which). The chain has TRBV5-6 and TRBJ2-5. The source material was blood. The chain's CDR3 is CASSSLRAVQETQYF.